The following is a TCR beta chain sequence with its context. The junction had 10 bases not matched to a gene; V was cut back by 6 bases and J by 5 bases. Per the germline V gene, CDR1 is MNHEY and CDR2 is SMNVEV (reference sequence). CDR3 length equals 15 residues. Authors' methods: From reference gene primer amplification, estimates of nucleated cell counts were derived. Some clones are missing from TCRdb's copy, which holds only in-frame ones; the method was immunoSEQ multiplex PCR. D and trimming come from the DNA, and the V and J calls and clone size come from that table. This sample yields a few hundred thousand clones, of which roughly 90% are seen a single time; 2.2% belongs to the top ten. The data belong to a study of blood T cell repertoires in COVID-19.

This chain connects TRBV27 to TRBJ1-1; TRBD1 agrees at 9 bases. The sequenced sample consisted of peripheral blood. The clonotype was recovered from a woman aged 45-65 years with acute or convalescent COVID-19. The CDR3 region is CASRTGTGLLTEAFF. Here the CDR3 DNA reads TGTGCCAGCAGGACCGGGACAGGGTTATTGACTGAAGCTTTCTTT.